This T cell receptor (beta chain) was sequenced for a study of OX40 agonist ivuxolimab in advanced cancers. About the full investigation: Ivuxolimab was a fully human IgG2 agonistic monoclonal antibody targeting the costimulatory receptor OX40 (CD134). Intravenous ivuxolimab was administered to patients every 2 weeks at six dose levels: 0.01, 0.1, 0.3, 1.5, 3 and 10 mg/kg. Among the approximately 54 dose-escalation patients, 19 had hepatocellular carcinoma, approximately 15 melanoma, 9 renal cell carcinoma and 9 head and neck cancer. The dose-escalation cohort was 82.7% male with a mean age of about 54 years, ranging from about 23 to 85. Prior anti-PD-1, anti-PD-L1 or anti-CTLA-4 therapy was permitted, and 40% of dose-escalation patients had received checkpoint inhibitors. Partial responses were achieved by three dose-escalation patients, of whom one had hepatocellular carcinoma and two had cutaneous melanoma. Peripheral TCRbeta sequencing aimed to test whether ivuxolimab altered TCR sequence diversity and caused clonal T-cell expansion. The paper reports the monotherapy dose-escalation portion (N = 52 patients) of the phase I ivuxolimab trial. Beyond this particular receptor, the publication reports: The antigen specificity of the peripheral T cells that underwent clonal expansion was not determined. Low levels of normalized T-cell clonal expansion were also shown by some nonresponding patients. On average, CD8+ T cells showed more expanded clones than CD4+ T cells after ivuxolimab. In the 0.1-3.0 mg/kg groups, partial responders were among the patients with the lowest normalized peripheral clonal expansion, particularly in CD8+ T cells. At doses of 0.1 to 3.0 mg/kg, clonal expansion of both CD4+ and CD8+ T cells in blood was seen between baseline and week 6.

As for this clone: Its specific antigen is unknown. Within one base of it there is no much larger clone, and no base qualities were kept.

Genomic DNA was isolated from the sorted cells so that the TCRbeta CDR3 region could be sequenced. TCRbeta CDR3 regions were sequenced using the immunoSEQ Assay. The table comes from immuneACCESS by way of TCRdb, which keeps in-frame sequences with V and J called. Part of the clones is missing from these tables; in studies checked, under half for an unresolved V gene and the rest for unknown reasons. The sample yields around 67,000 clones; approximately 89% were counted once. The ten largest clonotypes hold less than 2.5% of the sample. V and J are truncated by 5 bases and 16 bases respectively, leaving an intervening sequence of 18 bases. The CDR3 starts with the cysteine, ends with the phenylalanine, and has 11 residues. The read is trimmed to its CDR3 DNA, 33 bases read in frame from base 1. Reading the germline V gene (reference sequence) gives CDR1 GTSNPN and CDR2 SVGIG. Patients with a history of autoimmune disease or receiving systemic immunosuppression were excluded from the trial. In every dose cohort, peripheral blood was drawn for TCR sequencing at baseline, cycle 4 day 1, and cycle 7 day 1. The samples were taken from a phase I, first-in-human, multicenter, open-label dose-escalation trial of ivuxolimab. Adults with locally advanced or metastatic melanoma, renal cell, hepatocellular, or head and neck squamous cell carcinoma were enrolled in the trial. Before TCR sequencing, CD4+ T cells and CD8+ T cells from peripheral blood were sorted into separate populations.

The source of this sequence is an adult with an advanced solid tumor such as melanoma, head and neck, liver or kidney cancer. The chain uses TRBV30 and TRBJ2-1, and perhaps TRBD1 as D gene, on 6 matching bases. The input for sequencing was CD4+ or CD8+ T cells sorted from blood, taken in a trial of the OX40 agonist ivuxolimab. The CDR3 loop reads CAWATGPKRFF. The sequenced DNA is TGTGCCTGGGCCACAGGGCCCAAGCGATTCTTC.